These 10 T cell receptor beta chains originate from one sample sequenced in a study of cytomegalovirus exposure and HLA in healthy donors. 60 Vbeta and 13 Jbeta primers were used in PCR. Repertoires were generated with immunoSEQ multiplex PCR, while TCRdb's copy carries only in-frame clones and drops some. The data show fewer than 85,000 clones, 65% to 75% seen once. Sequenced input: PBMCs. The source of these receptors is a man aged 40-49 years in good health and CMV-seropositive.

This clone was picked up one time. This chain uses TRBV11-2 with TRBJ1-2; no definite D call. Trimming took off 7 bases at V and 6 bases at J, with 12 bases between the two ends. Germline-derived CDR1 and CDR2 are SGHAT and FQNNGV. The CDR3 is 12 residues long. CDR3 region: CASTPGVDGYTF. Here the CDR3 DNA reads TGTGCCAGCACCCCCGGAGTTGATGGCTACACCTTC.

The V and J genes are TRBV30 and TRBJ1-5, with D unclear. Trimming removed 2 bases at V and 4 bases at J, with 9 bases between. The CDR3 is 13 amino acids. Germline V gives CDR1 GTSNPN, CDR2 SVGIG (reference sequence). CDR3 bases: TGTGCCTGGAGTCCTACAGAAAATCAGCCCCAGCATTTT. Translating gives CAWSPTENQPQHF.

This chain uses TRBV10-2 with TRBJ1-2, with 7 bases matching TRBD1. Unmatched junction bases numbered 2, after V lost 6 bases and J lost 4 bases. The CDR3 loop spans 12 amino acids. Per germline, CDR1 WSHSY and CDR2 SAAADI. Here the CDR3 reads CASRDRAYGYTF. DNA for the CDR3: TGCGCCAGCAGAGACAGGGCCTATGGCTACACCTTC.

The chain combines TRBV7-2 with TRBJ2-7; possibly TRBD2 for D (5 bases). The germline gives CDR1 SGHTA, CDR2 FQGNSA. The CDR3 sequence is 15 residues long. Trimming shortened V by 5 bases and J by 2 bases, and 16 bases separated the two germline ends. The CDR3: CASSQRERRPYEQYF. In DNA, the CDR3 is TGTGCCAGCAGCCAGAGGGAAAGGAGACCCTACGAGCAGTACTTC.

The CDR3 reads CASSDSRGAGMNTEAFF. CDR3 nucleotides: TGTGCCAGCAGTGACTCCCGCGGCGCGGGGATGAACACTGAAGCTTTCTTT. This chain uses TRBV25-1 with TRBJ1-1; no clear D. Germline lookup yields CDR1 MGHDK and CDR2 SYGVNS. CDR3 size: 17 residues. Trimming pared 3 bases from V and 0 bases from J, leaving 17 bases between. Drawing the rest from reference TRBV25-1 and TRBJ1-1, the complete variable domain is EADIYQTPRYLVIGTGKKITLECSQTMGHDKMYWYQQDPGMELHLIHYSYGVNSTEKGDLSSESTVSRIRTEHFPLTLESARPSHTSQYLCASSDSRGAGMNTEAFFGQGTRLTVV.

The genes are TRBV5-4 and TRBJ1-1; D may be TRBD1 (5 bases). Trimming stripped 4 bases from V and 0 bases from J, with 10 bases between. The germline gives CDR1 SGHNT, CDR2 YYREEE (reference sequence). The CDR3 loop spans 14 amino acids. This CDR3 reads CASSPSTVNTEAFF. As DNA, the CDR3 is TGTGCCAGCAGCCCGTCGACAGTGAACACTGAAGCTTTCTTT. Full variable domain (rest looked up from reference TRBV5-4 and TRBJ1-1): ETGVTQSPTHLIKTRGQQVTLRCSSQSGHNTVSWYQQALGQGPQFIFQYYREEENGRGNFPPRFSGLQFPNYSSELNVNALELDDSALYLCASSPSTVNTEAFFGQGTRLTVV.

CDR3 DNA sequence: TGTGCCAGCAGCCCCGACAGGGCCGCCAAAAACATTCAGTACTTC. Translating gives CASSPDRAAKNIQYF. The genes are TRBV2 and TRBJ2-4, with TRBD1 identical over 7 bases. Germline V gene data show CDR1 as SNHLY and CDR2 as FYNNEI. The CDR3 covers 15 residues. V shed 6 bases, J shed 1 base, and the junction held 6 bases outside the gene matches.

J is TRBJ2-7 and V is TRBV10-3, with 7 bases that match TRBD2. Germline CDR1 ENHRY, CDR2 SYGVKD. V lost 7 bases to trimming and J lost 5 bases; unmatched junction nucleotides: 14. The CDR3 sequence is 15 residues long. CDR3 in DNA: TGTGCCATCACCCCCCGGGGCGGGAGTCTAGACGAGCAGTACTTC. Its translation is CAITPRGGSLDEQYF.

This chain connects TRBV28 to TRBJ1-1; unclear D gene. The germline V gene has CDR1 MDHEN and CDR2 SYDVKM. The CDR3 sequence is 15 residues long. V lost 8 bases and J 1 base, leaving 17 bases between the germline ends. The CDR3 protein is CASFPGSGENTEAFF. The DNA for the CDR3 is TGTGCCAGCTTTCCCGGCTCCGGGGAGAACACTGAAGCTTTCTTT.

CDR3 bases: TGTGCCAGCAGTCCTGATCTGGGCGGGGCAGATACGCAGTATTTT. This codes for CASSPDLGGADTQYF. The chain has TRBV25-1 and TRBJ2-3; perhaps TRBD2 as D (6 bases). Trimming took off 5 bases at V and 4 bases at J, with 16 bases between the two ends. This CDR3 is built from 15 residues. Germline V gives CDR1 MGHDK, CDR2 SYGVNS. Full variable domain (remainder filled in from reference TRBV25-1 and TRBJ2-3): EADIYQTPRYLVIGTGKKITLECSQTMGHDKMYWYQQDPGMELHLIHYSYGVNSTEKGDLSSESTVSRIRTEHFPLTLESARPSHTSQYLCASSPDLGGADTQYFGPGTRLTVL.